This is a list of T cell receptor beta chains from one sample in a study of graft-versus-host responses after intestinal transplantation. Clones were read by immunoSEQ multiplex PCR, and TCRdb kept only the in-frame ones, dropping some. The profile covers around 13,000 clones, with about 83% appearing a single time and 50% taken by the ten largest. The input for sequencing was PBMCs, taken about 130 days after transplant. These TCRs come from a human patient who received an intestinal transplant, so some T cells may come from the graft donor. CDR3s include the opening cysteine and the closing phenylalanine or tryptophan. The D gene is left open where the match is weak. Expanded clones are given a class, and other clones once, few, many or no size at all.

V gene,D gene,J gene,clone size,CDR3 length,CDR3 protein,CDR3 DNA
TRBV5-1,TRBD2,TRBJ2-2,once,15,CASSLVGLASGELFF,TGCGCCAGCAGCTTGGTAGGACTAGCGTCCGGGGAGCTGTTTTTT
TRBV29-1,NA,TRBJ1-5,NA,13,CSVGQQWDQPQHF,TGCAGCGTCGGACAGCAGTGGGACCAGCCCCAGCATTTT
TRBV6-5,NA,TRBJ1-1,NA,15,CASSHTPGPNTEAFF,TGTGCCAGCAGCCACACTCCCGGCCCGAACACTGAAGCTTTCTTT
TRBV4-3,NA,TRBJ2-7,NA,15,CASSQDRGFPYEQYF,TGCGCCAGCAGCCAAGACCGAGGGTTCCCCTACGAGCAGTACTTC
TRBV6-9,NA,TRBJ1-1,NA,12,CASSYRDGEAFF,TGTGCCAGCAGTTACAGGGATGGTGAAGCTTTCTTT
TRBV28,NA,TRBJ2-7,NA,14,CASSLPIPTGEQYF,TGTGCCAGCAGTTTGCCCATCCCGACCGGCGAGCAGTACTTC
TRBV5-1,TRBD1,TRBJ1-6,NA,14,CASSSGQGNSPLHF,TGCGCCAGCAGCTCGGGACAGGGAAATTCACCCCTCCACTTT
TRBV30,TRBD1,TRBJ2-2,NA,15,CAWSLGQGNTGELFF,TGTGCCTGGAGTCTTGGACAGGGTAATACCGGGGAGCTGTTTTTT
TRBV5-4,NA,TRBJ1-2,NA,13,CASSPATNYGYTF,TGTGCCAGCAGCCCGGCAACTAACTATGGCTACACCTTC
TRBV19,TRBD2,TRBJ2-2,NA,15,CASSPSGRATGELFF,TGTGCCAGTAGTCCTAGCGGGAGGGCCACCGGGGAGCTGTTTTTT
TRBV6-4,TRBD1,TRBJ1-2,few,13,CASSETGRTGYTF,TGTGCCAGCAGTGAGACAGGGCGGACTGGCTACACCTTC
TRBV6-5,NA,TRBJ2-7,NA,14,CASSRTESSYEQYF,TGTGCCAGCAGTCGGACGGAAAGCTCCTACGAGCAGTACTTC
TRBV5-6,NA,TRBJ1-1,NA,15,CASSLMATNIPEAFF,TGTGCCAGCAGCTTGATGGCCACGAACATACCTGAAGCTTTCTTT
TRBV6-5,TRBD2,TRBJ2-1,NA,15,CASSSGLAGGPVRFF,TGTGCCAGCAGCTCGGGACTAGCGGGAGGGCCCGTGAGGTTCTTC
TRBV5-1,TRBD1,TRBJ2-7,NA,15,CASSLGGTGTYEQYF,TGCGCCAGCAGCCTGGGAGGGACAGGGACCTACGAGCAGTACTTC
TRBV2,NA,TRBJ1-2,NA,14,CASRVGQGGYGYTF,TGTGCCAGCAGGGTAGGGCAGGGAGGATATGGCTACACCTTC
TRBV28,NA,TRBJ1-5,NA,12,CASRDPRIPQHF,TGTGCCAGCAGGGACCCCAGAATTCCCCAGCATTTT
TRBV6-6,NA,TRBJ2-5,NA,11,CASASAGKQYF,TGTGCCAGCGCTTCCGCCGGAAAGCAGTACTTC
TRBV15,TRBD2,TRBJ2-3,NA,15,CATAHPGGGRDTQYF,TGTGCCACCGCCCACCCGGGGGGAGGTAGGGATACGCAGTATTTT
TRBV14,NA,TRBJ1-4,NA,14,CASSPLNENEKLFF,TGTGCCAGCAGCCCCCTGAACGAGAATGAAAAACTGTTTTTT
TRBV10-2,TRBD1,TRBJ2-7,NA,16,CASSDGGTGDWNEQYF,TGCGCCAGCAGTGATGGGGGTACAGGGGATTGGAACGAGCAGTACTTC
TRBV5-6,NA,TRBJ2-5,NA,14,CASSPEGLGETQYF,TGTGCCAGCAGCCCGGAGGGCCTTGGCGAGACCCAGTACTTC
TRBV27,NA,TRBJ2-1,NA,14,CASSLSMKRDEQFF,TGTGCCAGCAGTTTATCGATGAAACGGGATGAGCAGTTCTTC
TRBV19,TRBD2,TRBJ2-7,NA,15,CASSIVSSGSYEQYF,TGTGCCAGTAGTATAGTGAGTAGCGGGTCCTACGAGCAGTACTTC
TRBV7-3,NA,TRBJ2-3,once,14,CASSPDGGRDTQYF,TGTGCCAGCAGCCCCGACGGGGGTCGAGATACGCAGTATTTT
TRBV11-2,TRBD2,TRBJ2-7,NA,14,CASSLELAVWEQYF,TGTGCCAGCAGCTTAGAACTAGCGGTGTGGGAGCAGTACTTC
TRBV7-6,NA,TRBJ2-7,NA,13,CASSSTGLSEQYF,TGTGCCAGCAGCTCCACAGGGCTCTCCGAGCAGTACTTC
TRBV7-2,TRBD2,TRBJ2-1,NA,15,CASSLDSGRRNEQFF,TGTGCCAGCAGCTTAGACAGCGGGAGACGAAATGAGCAGTTCTTC
TRBV27,NA,TRBJ1-1,NA,13,CASSFPGNTEAFF,TGTGCCAGCAGTTTTCCGGGGAACACTGAAGCTTTCTTT
TRBV5-6,NA,TRBJ2-7,NA,13,CASSFDRTYEQYF,TGTGCCAGCAGCTTTGACAGAACCTACGAGCAGTACTTC
TRBV10-1,NA,TRBJ1-6,NA,13,CASTPGGDSPLHF,TGCGCCAGCACCCCTGGGGGGGATTCACCCCTCCACTTT
TRBV5-1,NA,TRBJ1-1,NA,12,CAGSTSYTEAFF,TGCGCCGGCAGCACGAGTTACACTGAAGCTTTCTTT
TRBV27,TRBD1,TRBJ2-1,NA,18,CASSPRTGGLREDNEQFF,TGTGCCAGCAGTCCCCGGACAGGGGGCCTCCGGGAGGACAATGAGCAGTTCTTC
TRBV6-1,TRBD2,TRBJ2-3,NA,15,CASSEGTSGADTQYF,TGTGCCAGCAGTGAGGGGACTAGCGGGGCAGATACGCAGTATTTT
TRBV5-1,NA,TRBJ1-3,NA,15,CASSRSPSSGNTIYF,TGCGCCAGCAGCCGGAGTCCCAGCTCTGGAAACACCATATATTTT
TRBV18,TRBD2,TRBJ2-1,NA,17,CASSPPGGRGSSDEQFF,TGTGCCAGCTCACCACCCGGCGGGAGGGGATCTTCGGATGAGCAGTTCTTC
TRBV5-8,TRBD2,TRBJ2-1,NA,16,CASSRLGGSSYNEQFF,TGTGCCAGCAGCCGATTGGGCGGGAGCTCCTACAATGAGCAGTTCTTC
TRBV9,TRBD2,TRBJ2-1,NA,17,CASSAGTSGGSYNEQFF,TGTGCCAGCAGCGCCGGGACTAGCGGGGGTTCCTACAATGAGCAGTTCTTC
TRBV6-5,NA,TRBJ2-7,NA,13,CASSYALSYEQYF,TGTGCCAGCAGTTACGCGCTCTCCTACGAGCAGTACTTC
TRBV27,TRBD2,TRBJ2-7,few,15,CASSQRSGRGNEQYF,TGTGCCAGCAGTCAACGAAGCGGGAGGGGCAACGAGCAGTACTTC
TRBV10-1,TRBD1,TRBJ2-7,few,14,CASSELQGAYEQYF,TGCGCCAGCAGTGAGCTGCAGGGGGCCTACGAGCAGTACTTC
TRBV2,NA,TRBJ2-4,NA,14,CASSEGTAKNIQYF,TGTGCCAGCAGTGAGGGGACAGCCAAAAACATTCAGTACTTC
TRBV6-1,TRBD1,TRBJ2-7,NA,14,CASRQTGAMYEQYF,TGTGCCAGCAGACAGACAGGGGCCATGTACGAGCAGTACTTC
TRBV27,NA,TRBJ2-1,once,13,CASSFSSYNEQFF,TGTGCCAGCAGTTTTAGCAGTTACAATGAGCAGTTCTTC
TRBV4-1,NA,TRBJ2-1,NA,12,CASSQVLNEQFF,TGCGCCAGCAGCCAAGTGTTAAATGAGCAGTTCTTC
TRBV19,NA,TRBJ2-7,NA,16,CASSIAFRDPTPEQYF,TGTGCCAGTAGTATAGCCTTCCGGGACCCAACCCCCGAGCAGTACTTC
TRBV9,TRBD2,TRBJ2-2,NA,16,CASSVEASGYTGELFF,TGTGCCAGCAGCGTAGAGGCTAGCGGATACACCGGGGAGCTGTTTTTT
TRBV19,TRBD1,TRBJ1-5,NA,14,CASREQGDNQPQHF,TGTGCCAGTAGGGAACAGGGGGACAATCAGCCCCAGCATTTT
TRBV6-4,NA,TRBJ2-3,NA,16,CASSDSRDFSTDTQYF,TGTGCCAGCAGTGACTCGCGAGACTTTTCTACGGATACGCAGTATTTT
TRBV9,TRBD1,TRBJ1-4,NA,14,CASNRGGGSEKLFF,TGTGCCAGCAATCGAGGAGGGGGCAGTGAAAAACTGTTTTTT